These 28 T cell receptor beta chains were sequenced from one sample in a study of T cells in Graves' hyperthyroidism and ophthalmopathy. Authors of the study amplified TCR beta CDR3 regions from RNA transcripts. TCR CDR3 regions were first amplified by RT-PCR with HTBI primers. TCRdb processed the multiplex PCR reads anew with MiXCR; each CDR3 protein has one entry. The sample shows more than 500,000 distinct CDR3 sequences, around 15% of them seen only once. Sequenced: blood. These receptors were taken from a woman aged 40 to 49 with Graves' hyperthyroidism.

The chain couples TRBV10-3 to TRBJ1-1; TRBD1 agrees at 9 bases. The CDR3 consists of 16 residues. Germline V CDR1 and CDR2: ENHRY, SYGVKD. V gave up 7 bases and J gave up 4 bases; unmatched junction bases: 13. CDR3 nucleotides: TGTGCCATCATGGGGATGGGACAGGGTTTGGGCACTGAAGCTTTCTTT. Translation: CAIMGMGQGLGTEAFF.

This clonotype was recorded a few times. The chain links TRBV29-1 to TRBJ2-7; 8 bases match TRBD1. The CDR3 is made up of 15 amino acids. V was pared by 6 bases and J by 5 bases, with 15 bases of the junction left unmatched. Germline values: CDR1 SQVTM, CDR2 ANQGSEA. The CDR3 DNA reads TGCAGCGTCGCTAATTCCGGGACAGGTCACCACGAGCAGTACTTC. This encodes CSVANSGTGHHEQYF.

This clonotype turned up a few times. This sequence joins TRBV20-1 and TRBJ1-5; 7 nucleotides agree with TRBD1. V lost 0 bases and J lost 4; bases outside the gene matches: 6. Germline V gene sequence: CDR1 DFQATT, CDR2 SNEGSKA (reference sequence). The CDR3 is 15 residues long. DNA of the CDR3: TGCAGTGCTAGAGAGACAGGGATGTTGAATCAGCCCCAGCATTTT. As protein: CSARETGMLNQPQHF.

A word on this clonotype: A read error may explain this, as a much larger clone is one base away. This rearrangement joins TRBV2 to TRBJ2-2; a weak D match, TRBD2 (5 bases). The germline gives CDR1 SNHLY, CDR2 FYNNEI. The length of the CDR3 is 18 residues. CDR3 bases: TGTGCCAGCAATTCCTTCCGTGCCTCCCCGGGGAACACCGGGGAGCCGTTTTTT. Translating it yields CASNSFRASPGNTGEPFF.

This clonotype was seen only a few times. This chain links TRBV12-3 or TRBV12-4 with TRBJ2-2, with D tentatively TRBD2 (6 bases). Trimming left V 9 bases short and J 4 bases short, with 12 bases between. The CDR3 sequence is 13 residues long. The CDR3 DNA sequence: TGTGCCAGTATTCTGGGGGGCACCGGGGAGCTGTTTTTT. This codes for CASILGGTGELFF.

This rearrangement joins TRBV9 to TRBJ1-1, with TRBD1 matching 12 bases. The trim removed 4 bases at V and 5 bases at J, leaving 9 bases unmatched. The germline V gene has CDR1 SGDLS and CDR2 YYNGEE. CDR3 length: 16 residues. Here the CDR3 reads CASSSGTGGWETEAFF. The CDR3 bases are TGTGCCAGCAGCTCAGGGACAGGGGGCTGGGAGACTGAAGCTTTCTTT.

The chain uses TRBV6-1 and TRBJ2-4, with D unclear. Trimming cost V 1 base and J 9 bases, with 4 bases left between them. The CDR3 is 11 residues long. Germline lookup yields CDR1 MNHNS and CDR2 SASEGT. CDR3 DNA: TGTGCCAGCAGTGAAGGTTTCATTCAGTACTTC. It encodes CASSEGFIQYF.

There are many counts of this clonotype. At one boundary the junction diverges from the germline segment, which might be a read error. This rearrangement joins TRBV11-2 to TRBJ2-7; 10 bases are shared with TRBD2. The CDR3 length is 16 residues. CDR1 is SGHAT and CDR2 is FQNNGV in the germline V gene. For the CDR3, the DNA is TGTGCCAGCAGCTTAGAGGTAGCGGGAGGATCCTACAAGCAGTACTTC. This codes for CASSLEVAGGSYKQYF. The whole variable domain, remainder taken from reference TRBV11-2 and TRBJ2-7, is EAGVAQSPRYKIIEKRQSVAFWCNPISGHATLYWYQQILGQGPKLLIQFQNNGVVDDSQLPKDRFSAERLKGVDSTLKIQPAKLEDSAVYLCASSLEVAGGSYKQYFGPGTRLTVT.

This clonotype was found many times. The chain uses TRBV5-1 and TRBJ2-4; D not resolved. This CDR3 has 13 residues. Germline CDR1 SGHRS, CDR2 YFSETQ. V shed 0 bases and J shed 8 bases, with 9 bases lying between them. CDR3 loop: CASSLVGADIQYF. CDR3 bases: TGCGCCAGCAGCTTGGTTGGTGCAGACATTCAGTACTTC.

Ten or more counts support this clonotype. This chain connects TRBV29-1 to TRBJ2-3, with TRBD2 identical over 8 bases. Germline values: CDR1 SQVTM, CDR2 ANQGSEA. This CDR3 spans 13 amino acids. After removal of 5 bases from V and 6 bases from J, the junction contained 7 bases not matched to a gene. CDR3 protein: CSVLKSGGDTQYF. The CDR3 DNA is TGCAGCGTTCTTAAGTCGGGAGGGGATACGCAGTATTTT.

On this clonotype itself: This may be a read error: a much more frequent sequence differs by one nucleotide. The conserved closing phenylalanine or tryptophan is absent in this CDR3, likely reflecting a read error. This chain links TRBV12-3 or TRBV12-4 with TRBJ2-7; the match to TRBD1 covers 11 bases. Losses at the gene ends were 5 bases for V and 6 bases for J; bases not matched to a gene: 9. CDR3 size: 15 residues. CDR3 sequence: CASSTWTGGLGEQYL. The CDR3 DNA reads TGTGCCAGCAGTACGTGGACAGGGGGCCTCGGCGAGCAGTACCTC.

The chain carries TRBV28 and TRBJ2-2, with D hard to call. V lost 2 bases, J lost 7 bases, and 8 bases lay in between. Per the germline V gene, CDR1 is MDHEN and CDR2 is SYDVKM. This CDR3 has 13 residues. CDR3 nucleotides: TGTGCCAGCAGTTTAGCAGGTATCGGGGAGCTGTTTTTT. Its translation: CASSLAGIGELFF.

This clonotype was observed a few times. One end of the junction varies from germline; a read error may be responsible. The chain combines TRBV18 with TRBJ1-4; D not certain. CDR1 is KGHSH, CDR2 LQKENI, per germline. CDR3 size: 15 residues. The CDR3 DNA reads as TGTGCCAGCTCACCTCTGGCCGAGACTAATGAAAAACTGCTTTTT. Its translation is CASSPLAETNEKLLF.

The chain employs TRBV20-1 and TRBJ1-2; D ambiguous. Germline lookup yields CDR1 DFQATT and CDR2 SNEGSKA (reference sequence). Trimming removed 7 bases at V and 1 base at J, with 19 bases between. This CDR3 is built from 15 residues. The CDR3 spells CSVPGRVSFNYGYTF. As DNA, the CDR3 is TGCAGTGTTCCGGGTCGAGTTTCCTTTAACTATGGCTACACCTTC.

There are many counts of this clonotype. The chain links TRBV20-1 to TRBJ1-1, with D unclear. The CDR3 spans 13 residues. V lost 2 bases and J 6 bases, leaving 13 bases between the germline ends. The V gene's germline CDR1 is DFQATT and CDR2 SNEGSKA (reference sequence). The CDR3 DNA reads as TGCAGTGCTAGAATAAAGGGCCGGGCTGAAGCTTTCTTT. Protein product: CSARIKGRAEAFF.

This clonotype was counted only a few times. The chain links TRBV28 to TRBJ2-1; a weak D match, TRBD2 (6 bases). Deletions cut 1 base from V and 7 bases from J, with 17 bases between. CDR1 is MDHEN and CDR2 is SYDVKM in the germline V gene. CDR3 length equals 16 residues. DNA of the CDR3: TGTGCCAGCAGTTTATCCCCACTAGCAGTGGGGAATGAGCAGTTCTTC. Protein sequence: CASSLSPLAVGNEQFF.

This clonotype was counted at least ten times. CDR3 sequence reads: CSARDSQGRNNYGYTF. CDR3 in DNA: TGCAGTGCTAGAGATTCCCAGGGGCGCAATAACTATGGCTACACCTTC. The J gene is TRBJ1-2, the V gene TRBV20-1; a possible D gene is TRBD1 (6 bases). Trimming cost V 0 bases and J 1 base, with 15 bases left between them. Germline V gives CDR1 DFQATT, CDR2 SNEGSKA (reference sequence). The CDR3 is made up of 16 amino acids.

This clonotype was seen many times. The CDR3 DNA is TGTGCCAGCAGTTTACCCCGGGGGTATTCTGGAAACACCATATATTTT. It encodes CASSLPRGYSGNTIYF. The chain links TRBV28 to TRBJ1-3; D possibly corresponds to TRBD1 (5 bases). Germline CDR1 reads MDHEN; CDR2 reads SYDVKM. The CDR3 is 16 amino acids. V was shortened by 2 bases and J by 1 base, with 12 bases between the two germline ends.

On this clonotype itself: One end of the junction does not line up with germline, which may come from a read error. This chain uses TRBV5-1 with TRBJ2-7; 10 nucleotides agree with TRBD1. This CDR3 is 14 amino acids long. The germline CDR1 and CDR2 sequences are SGHRS and YFSETQ. The chain's CDR3 is CASSYDRGPYERYF. The CDR3 nucleotides read TGCGCCAGCAGCTACGACAGGGGGCCCTACGAGCGGTACTTC.

This clonotype was recorded at least ten times. The rearrangement uses TRBV5-1 and TRBJ1-4; possible D gene TRBD1, 5 bases. V lost 3 bases and J lost 4, with 13 bases in between. CDR3 size: 15 residues. The germline V gene has CDR1 SGHRS and CDR2 YFSETQ. CDR3 nucleotide sequence: TGCGCCAGCAGCTCTCAGGGAGGAGATAATGAAAAACTGTTTTTT. Residues: CASSSQGGDNEKLFF.

The rearrangement joins TRBV6-1 to TRBJ2-2, with D tentatively TRBD1 (6 bases). Trimming stripped 5 bases from V and 1 base from J, with 11 bases between. CDR1 is MNHNS and CDR2 is SASEGT in the germline V gene. The CDR3 runs 15 residues. CDR3 protein: CASSKDRVNTGELFF. DNA of the CDR3: TGTGCCAGCAGTAAGGACAGAGTGAACACCGGGGAGCTGTTTTTT.

This clonotype was detected many times. The V gene is TRBV20-1, the J gene TRBJ2-7, with D perhaps matching TRBD1 or TRBD2 (5 bases each). The germline CDR1 and CDR2 sequences are DFQATT and SNEGSKA (reference sequence). CDR3 length: 17 amino acids. Trimming took 0 bases from V and 3 from J, leaving 21 bases between them. The CDR3, as DNA: TGCAGTGCTAGAGATAGGGACGGCGACAGTTTTCACTACGAGCAGTACTTC. This sequence encodes CSARDRDGDSFHYEQYF.

This clonotype was counted a few times. The chain is built from TRBV18 and TRBJ1-1; no clear D. The CDR3 has 17 amino acids. V lost 0 bases, J lost 3 bases, and 17 bases lay in between. Germline V lookup: CDR1 KGHSH, CDR2 LQKENI. This CDR3 reads CASSPPPVLGRDTEAFF. The CDR3 DNA sequence: TGTGCCAGCTCACCACCACCCGTATTGGGGAGGGACACTGAAGCTTTCTTT.

The genes are TRBV6-1 and TRBJ2-1; TRBD1 aligns across 11 bases. V lost 5 bases to trimming and J lost 10 bases; unmatched junction nucleotides: 10. Germline V gene data show CDR1 as MNHNS and CDR2 as SASEGT. The CDR3 runs to 15 residues. The DNA of the CDR3 is TGTGCCAGCAGTTGGACAGGGGGCGAGTTGGACGAGCAGTTCTTC. This encodes CASSWTGGELDEQFF.

The chain couples TRBV6-5 to TRBJ2-1, with a tentative D call TRBD1 (6 bases). V gave up 0 bases and J gave up 7 bases, with 28 bases separating them. The germline gives CDR1 MNHEY, CDR2 SVGAGI. The CDR3 loop spans 20 amino acids. CDR3 region: CASSYSAGSRGTGFGNEQFF. The DNA of the CDR3 is TGTGCCAGCAGTTACTCAGCAGGGAGTAGGGGGACGGGGTTTGGGAATGAGCAGTTCTTC.

This clonotype occurred once. The junction shows a germline mismatch at one end, possibly a read error. This chain connects TRBV7-3 to TRBJ2-6; 7 bases fit TRBD2. Germline assignment: CDR1 SGHTA and CDR2 FQGTGA. This CDR3 is 17 amino acids long. The CDR3 protein is CASSLHLSGVGANALTF. In DNA form, the CDR3 reads TGTGCCAGCAGCTTGCATCTGAGCGGGGTTGGGGCCAACGCCCTGACTTTC.

The chain recombines TRBV11-2 with TRBJ2-7; D may be TRBD1 (5 bases). The CDR3 consists of 17 residues. CDR1 SGHAT and CDR2 FQNNGV come from the germline V gene. Between the trimmed V and J ends, which lost 6 bases and 2 bases, there was a span of 23 bases. DNA for the CDR3: TGTGCCAGCAGTCCCCTGGCTCGTTCCAGGGTTCCCTACGAGCAGTACTTC. Translation: CASSPLARSRVPYEQYF. Drawing the rest from reference TRBV11-2 and TRBJ2-7, the complete variable domain is EAGVAQSPRYKIIEKRQSVAFWCNPISGHATLYWYQQILGQGPKLLIQFQNNGVVDDSQLPKDRFSAERLKGVDSTLKIQPAKLEDSAVYLCASSPLARSRVPYEQYFGPGTRLTVT.

In this sample, this clonotype turned up many times. This chain links TRBV20-1 with TRBJ1-1; a weak D match, TRBD1 (6 bases). The germline V gene encodes CDR1 DFQATT and CDR2 SNEGSKA (reference sequence). There are 13 residues in the CDR3. Trimming pared 3 bases from V and 1 base from J, leaving 9 bases between. Written as DNA, the CDR3 is TGCAGTGCTAGTCGAGGGGGGAACACTGAAGCTTTCTTT. It yields the protein CSASRGGNTEAFF.